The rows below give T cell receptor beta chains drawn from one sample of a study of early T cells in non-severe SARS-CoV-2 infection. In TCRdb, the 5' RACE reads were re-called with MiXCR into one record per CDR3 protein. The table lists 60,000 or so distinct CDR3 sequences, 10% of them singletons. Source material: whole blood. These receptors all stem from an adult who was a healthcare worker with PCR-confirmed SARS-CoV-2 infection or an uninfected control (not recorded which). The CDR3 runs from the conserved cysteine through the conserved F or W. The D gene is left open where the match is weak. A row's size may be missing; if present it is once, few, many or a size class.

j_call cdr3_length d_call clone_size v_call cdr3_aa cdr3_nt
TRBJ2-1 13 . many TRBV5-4 CASSRGTGDEQFF TGTGCCAGCAGCCGGGGGACGGGCGATGAGCAGTTCTTC
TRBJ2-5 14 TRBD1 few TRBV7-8 CASSNQGVQETQYF TGTGCCAGCAGCAACCAGGGGGTCCAAGAGACCCAGTACTTC
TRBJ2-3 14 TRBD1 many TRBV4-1 CASSFDRGRDTQYF TGCGCCAGCAGCTTCGACAGGGGTAGAGATACGCAGTATTTT
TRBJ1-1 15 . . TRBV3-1 CASSYRDLRNTEAFF TGTGCCAGCAGCTACAGGGATTTGAGAAACACTGAAGCTTTCTTT
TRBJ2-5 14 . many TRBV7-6 CASSPPGMVETQYF TGTGCCAGCAGCCCCCCTGGGATGGTCGAGACCCAGTACTTC
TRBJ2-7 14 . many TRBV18 CASSPPAGVGEQYF TGTGCCAGCTCACCACCGGCAGGGGTCGGCGAGCAGTACTTC
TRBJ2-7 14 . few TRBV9 CASSVRADSYEQYF TGTGCCAGCAGCGTAAGGGCAGACTCCTACGAGCAGTACTTC
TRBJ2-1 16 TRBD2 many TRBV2 CASSAGLAGFYNEQFF TGTGCCAGCAGTGCGGGACTAGCGGGATTTTACAATGAGCAGTTCTTC
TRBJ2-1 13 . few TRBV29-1 CRTPRPSNNEQFF TGCAGGACTCCCAGGCCGAGTAACAATGAGCAGTTCTTC
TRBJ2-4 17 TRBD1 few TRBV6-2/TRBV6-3 CASSYGGQGGAKNIQYF TGTGCCAGCAGTTACGGGGGACAGGGAGGGGCCAAAAACATTCAGTACTTC
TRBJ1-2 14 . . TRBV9 CASGEGGINYGYTF TGTGCCAGCGGGGAGGGAGGTATTAACTATGGCTACACCTTC
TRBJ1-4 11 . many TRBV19 CASSISEKLFF TGTGCCAGTAGTATATCTGAAAAACTGTTTTTT
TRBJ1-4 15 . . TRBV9 CASSPTAATNEKLFF TGTGCCAGCAGCCCGACAGCCGCAACTAATGAAAAACTGTTTTTT
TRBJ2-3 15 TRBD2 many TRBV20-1 CSARGGGGGASTQYF TGCAGTGCTAGAGGCGGTGGCGGGGGGGCCTCTACGCAGTATTTT
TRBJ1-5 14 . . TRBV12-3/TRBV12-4 CASSLVAGKQPQHF TGTGCCAGCAGTTTAGTTGCGGGGAAGCAGCCCCAGCATTTT
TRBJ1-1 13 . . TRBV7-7 CASSSAWGTEAFF TGTGCCAGCAGCTCCGCATGGGGCACTGAAGCTTTCTTT
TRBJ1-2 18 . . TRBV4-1 CVSSQAPGVPIQIYGYTF TGCGTCAGCAGCCAAGCCCCAGGGGTCCCTATCCAGATATATGGCTACACCTTC
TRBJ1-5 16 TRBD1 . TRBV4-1 CASRAIIQGANQPQHF TGCGCCAGCAGGGCCATCATACAGGGGGCGAATCAGCCCCAGCATTTT
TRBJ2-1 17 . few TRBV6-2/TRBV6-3 CASSYATRKLNTGEQFF TGTGCCAGCAGTTACGCTACTCGCAAACTAAACACAGGGGAGCAGTTCTTC
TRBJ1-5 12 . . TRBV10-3 CATGGTNQPQHF TGTGCCACGGGAGGGACCAATCAGCCCCAGCATTTT
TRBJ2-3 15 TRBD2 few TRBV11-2 CASALTSGGANTQYF TGTGCCAGCGCCTTGACTAGCGGGGGAGCGAATACGCAGTATTTT
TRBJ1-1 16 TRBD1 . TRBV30 CAWSFRTGIYTTEAFF TGTGCCTGGAGTTTCAGGACAGGGATTTACACAACCGAAGCTTTCTTT
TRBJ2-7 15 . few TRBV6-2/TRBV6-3 CASSSPGTPIGEQYF TGTGCCAGCAGTTCACCCGGGACTCCCATCGGGGAGCAGTACTTC
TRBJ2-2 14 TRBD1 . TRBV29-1 CSAYRDRNTGELFF TGCAGCGCATACCGGGACAGAAACACCGGGGAGCTGTTTTTT
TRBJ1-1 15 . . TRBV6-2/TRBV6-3 CASRPAVTKNTEAFF TGTGCCAGCAGACCCGCGGTTACAAAGAACACTGAAGCTTTCTTT
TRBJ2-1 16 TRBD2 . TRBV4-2 CASSRETSGKHNEQFF TGTGCCAGCAGCCGAGAGACTAGCGGGAAACACAATGAGCAGTTCTTC
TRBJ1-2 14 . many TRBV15 CATRPAGDPYGYTF TGTGCCACCAGGCCGGCAGGGGATCCGTATGGCTACACCTTC
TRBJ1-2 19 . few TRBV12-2 CASRLGRRTQGRKDYGYTF TGTGCAAGTCGCTTAGGTCGCCGGACGCAAGGAAGGAAGGACTATGGCTACACCTTC